A selection of T cell receptor beta chains follows, all from one sample in a study of T cell changes during pregnancy in multiple sclerosis. Sequencing used immunoSEQ multiplex PCR; TCRdb keeps in-frame clones, though not all of them. Counted here are some 77,000 clones, about 92% occurring once; the ten biggest clones make up around 2.6%. The starting material was peripheral blood, obtained after pregnancy. These receptors all stem from a female donor in good health, enrolled as a control in a pregnancy study. Each CDR3 is given with its conserved first and last residue. A D gene is named only where the DNA matches it firmly. Size tells how often a clone was seen (once, few, many) or the class of an expanded clone, and some rows leave it out.

V gene: TRBV7-6
CDR3 length: 15
J gene: TRBJ2-1
D gene: NA
clone size: NA
CDR3 protein: CASSSRLGASNEQFF
CDR3 DNA: TGTGCCAGCAGCTCGAGACTGGGGGCGTCCAATGAGCAGTTCTTC

V gene: TRBV28
CDR3 length: 16
J gene: TRBJ2-1
D gene: TRBD1
clone size: NA
CDR3 protein: CASSLGGGQGLSEQFF
CDR3 DNA: TGTGCCAGCAGTCTGGGGGGTGGACAGGGGTTAAGTGAGCAGTTCTTC

V gene: TRBV2
CDR3 length: 12
J gene: TRBJ2-5
D gene: NA
clone size: NA
CDR3 protein: CASSTGQETQYF
CDR3 DNA: TGTGCCAGCAGTACAGGTCAAGAGACCCAGTACTTC

V gene: TRBV2
CDR3 length: 13
J gene: TRBJ2-1
D gene: NA
clone size: NA
CDR3 protein: CASSARLRNEQFF
CDR3 DNA: TGTGCCAGCAGCGCCAGACTACGCAATGAGCAGTTCTTC

V gene: TRBV10-1
CDR3 length: 12
J gene: TRBJ2-1
D gene: NA
clone size: NA
CDR3 protein: CASVSGLNEQFF
CDR3 DNA: TGCGCCAGCGTAAGCGGGCTCAATGAGCAGTTCTTC

V gene: TRBV13
CDR3 length: 13
J gene: TRBJ1-1
D gene: NA
clone size: few
CDR3 protein: CASSPNEAAEAFF
CDR3 DNA: TGTGCCAGCAGTCCGAACGAAGCTGCTGAAGCTTTCTTT

V gene: TRBV11-2
CDR3 length: 14
J gene: TRBJ2-7
D gene: TRBD1
clone size: NA
CDR3 protein: CASSWGQGTYEQYF
CDR3 DNA: TGTGCCAGCAGCTGGGGACAGGGGACCTACGAGCAGTACTTC

V gene: TRBV27
CDR3 length: 14
J gene: TRBJ1-1
D gene: TRBD1
clone size: NA
CDR3 protein: CASSSGQSDTEAFF
CDR3 DNA: TGTGCCAGCAGTTCGGGACAGTCGGACACTGAAGCTTTCTTT

V gene: TRBV18
CDR3 length: 14
J gene: TRBJ2-1
D gene: TRBD2
clone size: NA
CDR3 protein: CASSPSLADNEQFF
CDR3 DNA: TGTGCCAGCTCACCAAGTCTAGCGGACAATGAGCAGTTCTTC

V gene: TRBV7-8
CDR3 length: 14
J gene: TRBJ1-1
D gene: NA
clone size: NA
CDR3 protein: CASSLFPGNTEAFF
CDR3 DNA: TGTGCCAGCAGCCTCTTCCCCGGGAACACTGAAGCTTTCTTT

V gene: TRBV2
CDR3 length: 16
J gene: TRBJ1-1
D gene: TRBD1
clone size: NA
CDR3 protein: CASRGALDRVNTEAFF
CDR3 DNA: TGTGCCAGCAGGGGGGCCCTGGACAGGGTTAACACTGAAGCTTTCTTT

V gene: TRBV27
CDR3 length: 18
J gene: TRBJ2-4
D gene: NA
clone size: NA
CDR3 protein: CASSLVAALPGAKNIQYF
CDR3 DNA: TGTGCCAGCAGTTTAGTGGCAGCACTCCCAGGGGCCAAAAACATTCAGTACTTC

V gene: TRBV9
CDR3 length: 14
J gene: TRBJ2-1
D gene: NA
clone size: once
CDR3 protein: CASSSPGGPSEQFF
CDR3 DNA: TGTGCCAGCAGCTCTCCTGGAGGGCCTAGTGAGCAGTTCTTC

V gene: TRBV25-1
CDR3 length: 13
J gene: TRBJ1-6
D gene: NA
clone size: many
CDR3 protein: CASSGDNNSPLHF
CDR3 DNA: TGTGCCAGCAGTGGGGACAATAATTCACCCCTCCACTTT

V gene: TRBV27
CDR3 length: 16
J gene: TRBJ2-7
D gene: TRBD1
clone size: NA
CDR3 protein: CASSFSGTGGVYEQYF
CDR3 DNA: TGTGCCAGCAGTTTTTCCGGGACAGGGGGCGTATACGAGCAGTACTTC

V gene: TRBV5-8
CDR3 length: 14
J gene: TRBJ1-5
D gene: NA
clone size: NA
CDR3 protein: CASSFGPGRQPQHF
CDR3 DNA: TGTGCCAGCAGCTTTGGTCCAGGGAGGCAGCCCCAGCATTTT

V gene: TRBV5-4
CDR3 length: 13
J gene: TRBJ2-7
D gene: NA
clone size: NA
CDR3 protein: CASSFEHQYEQYF
CDR3 DNA: TGTGCCAGCAGCTTTGAACATCAATACGAGCAGTACTTC

V gene: TRBV11-1
CDR3 length: 14
J gene: TRBJ2-1
D gene: TRBD2
clone size: NA
CDR3 protein: CASSPGGDYNEQFF
CDR3 DNA: TGTGCCAGCAGTCCCGGGGGGGATTACAATGAGCAGTTCTTC

V gene: TRBV18
CDR3 length: 14
J gene: TRBJ2-3
D gene: NA
clone size: once
CDR3 protein: CASSPPSFTDTQYF
CDR3 DNA: TGTGCCAGCTCACCACCCTCCTTCACAGATACGCAGTATTTT

V gene: TRBV7-9
CDR3 length: 15
J gene: TRBJ2-1
D gene: TRBD2
clone size: NA
CDR3 protein: CASSPGGVRYDEQFF
CDR3 DNA: TGTGCCAGCAGCCCGGGGGGGGTTAGGTATGATGAGCAGTTCTTC

V gene: TRBV7-3
CDR3 length: 15
J gene: TRBJ1-1
D gene: NA
clone size: NA
CDR3 protein: CASRPGPGVDTEAFF
CDR3 DNA: TGTGCCAGCAGACCGGGGCCGGGGGTGGACACTGAAGCTTTCTTT

V gene: TRBV4-1
CDR3 length: 16
J gene: TRBJ1-2
D gene: NA
clone size: NA
CDR3 protein: CASSQVQAGENYGYTF
CDR3 DNA: TGCGCCAGCAGCCAAGTTCAGGCAGGGGAGAACTATGGCTACACCTTC

V gene: TRBV28
CDR3 length: 17
J gene: TRBJ1-5
D gene: TRBD1
clone size: NA
CDR3 protein: CASRVIVGGTGIQPQHF
CDR3 DNA: TGTGCCAGCAGGGTGATAGTCGGAGGGACAGGGATTCAGCCCCAGCATTTT

V gene: TRBV11-2
CDR3 length: 16
J gene: TRBJ2-3
D gene: NA
clone size: NA
CDR3 protein: CASSLARTTSTDTQYF
CDR3 DNA: TGTGCCAGCAGCTTAGCTCGGACTACTAGCACAGATACGCAGTATTTT

V gene: TRBV4-1
CDR3 length: 11
J gene: TRBJ2-1
D gene: NA
clone size: NA
CDR3 protein: CASSQADEQFF
CDR3 DNA: TGCGCCAGCAGCCAAGCGGATGAGCAGTTCTTC

V gene: TRBV4-2
CDR3 length: 16
J gene: TRBJ1-6
D gene: NA
clone size: NA
CDR3 protein: CASSPTRGQTNSPLHF
CDR3 DNA: TGTGCCAGCAGCCCGACCCGCGGACAAACTAATTCACCCCTCCACTTT

V gene: TRBV21-1
CDR3 length: 17
J gene: TRBJ2-1
D gene: NA
clone size: once
CDR3 protein: CASSPRSSGSSYNEQFF
CDR3 DNA: TGTGCCAGCAGCCCTCGATCTAGCGGGAGTTCTTACAATGAGCAGTTCTTC

V gene: TRBV9
CDR3 length: 15
J gene: TRBJ2-2
D gene: NA
clone size: NA
CDR3 protein: CASSVSRGDTGELFF
CDR3 DNA: TGTGCCAGCAGCGTATCCAGGGGTGACACCGGGGAGCTGTTTTTT

V gene: TRBV7-9
CDR3 length: 17
J gene: TRBJ2-7
D gene: NA
clone size: NA
CDR3 protein: CASSTGGGAGEIYEQYF
CDR3 DNA: TGTGCCAGCAGCACAGGTGGGGGGGCGGGAGAAATATACGAGCAGTACTTC

V gene: TRBV2
CDR3 length: 15
J gene: TRBJ2-7
D gene: TRBD2
clone size: NA
CDR3 protein: CASSGGASQIYEQYF
CDR3 DNA: TGTGCCAGCAGCGGGGGGGCCTCCCAGATCTACGAGCAGTACTTC

V gene: TRBV4-1
CDR3 length: 15
J gene: TRBJ2-7
D gene: TRBD1
clone size: NA
CDR3 protein: CASSQDYYRGNEQYF
CDR3 DNA: TGCGCCAGCAGCCAAGATTATTACAGGGGCAACGAGCAGTACTTC

V gene: TRBV30
CDR3 length: 16
J gene: TRBJ2-3
D gene: TRBD1
clone size: NA
CDR3 protein: CAWSVVETGATDTQYF
CDR3 DNA: TGTGCCTGGAGTGTAGTTGAGACAGGGGCCACAGATACGCAGTATTTT

V gene: TRBV5-6
CDR3 length: 14
J gene: TRBJ2-7
D gene: TRBD2
clone size: once
CDR3 protein: CASTRGELGYEQYF
CDR3 DNA: TGTGCCAGCACCCGGGGGGAACTTGGATACGAGCAGTACTTC

V gene: TRBV28
CDR3 length: 15
J gene: TRBJ2-5
D gene: NA
clone size: NA
CDR3 protein: CASSPPPGREETQYF
CDR3 DNA: TGTGCCAGCAGTCCCCCCCCGGGTCGGGAAGAGACCCAGTACTTC

V gene: TRBV5-1
CDR3 length: 14
J gene: TRBJ2-5
D gene: NA
clone size: once
CDR3 protein: CASSAGTAQETQYF
CDR3 DNA: TGCGCCAGCAGCGCGGGGACAGCCCAAGAGACCCAGTACTTC

V gene: TRBV28
CDR3 length: 16
J gene: TRBJ2-2
D gene: TRBD2
clone size: NA
CDR3 protein: CASSLWASGDTGELFF
CDR3 DNA: TGTGCCAGCAGCCTATGGGCTAGCGGAGACACCGGGGAGCTGTTTTTT

V gene: TRBV28
CDR3 length: 15
J gene: TRBJ2-5
D gene: TRBD1
clone size: NA
CDR3 protein: CASSLATGVRETQYF
CDR3 DNA: TGTGCCAGCTCACTGGCCACAGGGGTTCGAGAGACCCAGTACTTC

V gene: TRBV7-9
CDR3 length: 14
J gene: TRBJ1-4
D gene: TRBD1
clone size: few
CDR3 protein: CASSPTGGEEKLFF
CDR3 DNA: TGTGCCAGCAGCCCGACAGGGGGAGAAGAAAAACTGTTTTTT

V gene: TRBV28
CDR3 length: 14
J gene: TRBJ1-2
D gene: NA
clone size: NA
CDR3 protein: CASSRAGANYGYTF
CDR3 DNA: TGTGCCAGCAGTCGGGCCGGGGCTAACTATGGCTACACCTTC

V gene: TRBV7-9
CDR3 length: 17
J gene: TRBJ1-6
D gene: NA
clone size: NA
CDR3 protein: CASSLVQGRSYNSPLHF
CDR3 DNA: TGTGCCAGCAGCTTAGTACAGGGCCGGTCCTATAATTCACCCCTCCACTTT

V gene: TRBV7-6
CDR3 length: 16
J gene: TRBJ2-1
D gene: NA
clone size: NA
CDR3 protein: CASSLLGGTSYNEQFF
CDR3 DNA: TGTGCCAGCAGCTTACTAGGCGGTACCTCCTACAATGAGCAGTTCTTC

V gene: TRBV7-2
CDR3 length: 16
J gene: TRBJ2-7
D gene: NA
clone size: NA
CDR3 protein: CASSLKGGTVGHEQYF
CDR3 DNA: TGTGCCAGCAGCTTAAAGGGGGGGACGGTGGGGCACGAGCAGTACTTC

V gene: TRBV27
CDR3 length: 13
J gene: TRBJ2-7
D gene: NA
clone size: NA
CDR3 protein: CASTARPNYEQYF
CDR3 DNA: TGTGCCAGCACCGCTAGGCCTAACTACGAGCAGTACTTC

V gene: TRBV6-1
CDR3 length: 13
J gene: TRBJ2-7
D gene: NA
clone size: NA
CDR3 protein: CASGLGAAYEQYF
CDR3 DNA: TGTGCCAGCGGCCTTGGGGCCGCCTACGAGCAGTACTTC

V gene: TRBV7-2
CDR3 length: 14
J gene: TRBJ2-1
D gene: NA
clone size: NA
CDR3 protein: CASSPGLTTDEQFF
CDR3 DNA: TGTGCCAGCAGCCCGGGACTCACTACGGATGAGCAGTTCTTC

V gene: TRBV9
CDR3 length: 15
J gene: TRBJ2-1
D gene: TRBD1
clone size: NA
CDR3 protein: CASSVEGQSYNEQFF
CDR3 DNA: TGTGCCAGCAGCGTAGAGGGACAGTCCTACAATGAGCAGTTCTTC

V gene: TRBV19
CDR3 length: 17
J gene: TRBJ1-2
D gene: NA
clone size: NA
CDR3 protein: CASRPERGTETSYGYTF
CDR3 DNA: TGTGCCAGTCGGCCTGAACGGGGGACCGAAACCTCGTATGGCTACACCTTC

V gene: TRBV5-4
CDR3 length: 11
J gene: TRBJ2-1
D gene: NA
clone size: NA
CDR3 protein: CASSYQDEQFF
CDR3 DNA: TGTGCCAGCAGCTACCAGGATGAGCAGTTCTTC

V gene: TRBV5-1
CDR3 length: 13
J gene: TRBJ2-3
D gene: TRBD2
clone size: NA
CDR3 protein: CASGRVGTDTQYF
CDR3 DNA: TGCGCCAGTGGGAGGGTCGGCACAGATACGCAGTATTTT

V gene: TRBV5-1
CDR3 length: 14
J gene: TRBJ2-5
D gene: TRBD2
clone size: NA
CDR3 protein: CASSPRDYSETQYF
CDR3 DNA: TGCGCCAGCAGCCCTCGGGACTACTCCGAGACCCAGTACTTC